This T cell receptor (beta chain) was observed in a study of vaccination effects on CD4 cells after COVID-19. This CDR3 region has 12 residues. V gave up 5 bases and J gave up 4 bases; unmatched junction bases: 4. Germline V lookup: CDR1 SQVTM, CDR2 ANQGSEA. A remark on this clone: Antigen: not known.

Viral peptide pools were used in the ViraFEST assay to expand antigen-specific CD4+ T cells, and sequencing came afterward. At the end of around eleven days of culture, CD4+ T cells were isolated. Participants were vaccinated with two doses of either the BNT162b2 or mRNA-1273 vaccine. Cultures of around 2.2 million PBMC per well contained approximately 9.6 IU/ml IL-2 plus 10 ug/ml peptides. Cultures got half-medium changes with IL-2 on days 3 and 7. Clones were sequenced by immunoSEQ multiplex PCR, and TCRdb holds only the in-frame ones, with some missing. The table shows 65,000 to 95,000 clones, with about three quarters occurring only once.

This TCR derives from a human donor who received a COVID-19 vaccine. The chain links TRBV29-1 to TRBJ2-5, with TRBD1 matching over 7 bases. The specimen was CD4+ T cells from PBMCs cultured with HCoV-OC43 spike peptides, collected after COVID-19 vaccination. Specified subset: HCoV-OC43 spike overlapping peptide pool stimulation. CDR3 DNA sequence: TGCAGCGTTACTACAGGGGTAGAGACCCAGTACTTC. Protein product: CSVTTGVETQYF.